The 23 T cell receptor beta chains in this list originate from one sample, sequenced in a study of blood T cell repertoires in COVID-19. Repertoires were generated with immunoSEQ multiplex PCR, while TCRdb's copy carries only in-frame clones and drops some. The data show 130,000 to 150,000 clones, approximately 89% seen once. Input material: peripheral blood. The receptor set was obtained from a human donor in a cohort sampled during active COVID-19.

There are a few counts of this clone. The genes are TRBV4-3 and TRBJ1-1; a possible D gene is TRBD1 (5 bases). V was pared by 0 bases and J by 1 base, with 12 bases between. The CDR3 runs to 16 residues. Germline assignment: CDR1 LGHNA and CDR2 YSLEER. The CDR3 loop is CASSQDQTDKNTEAFF. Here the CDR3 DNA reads TGCGCCAGCAGCCAAGACCAGACAGACAAGAACACTGAAGCTTTCTTT.

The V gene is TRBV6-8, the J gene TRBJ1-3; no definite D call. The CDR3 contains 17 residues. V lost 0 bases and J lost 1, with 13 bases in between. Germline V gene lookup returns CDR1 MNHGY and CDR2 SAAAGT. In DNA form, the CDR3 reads TGTGCCAGCAGTTACTCGAATCGGTTAGTTTCTGGAAACACCATATATTTT. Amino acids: CASSYSNRLVSGNTIYF.

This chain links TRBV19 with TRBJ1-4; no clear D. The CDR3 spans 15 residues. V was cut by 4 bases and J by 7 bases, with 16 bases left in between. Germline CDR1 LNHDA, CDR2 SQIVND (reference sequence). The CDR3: CASSNLRVVGEKLFF. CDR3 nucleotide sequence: TGTGCCAGTAGTAATCTCCGGGTAGTGGGTGAAAAACTGTTTTTT.

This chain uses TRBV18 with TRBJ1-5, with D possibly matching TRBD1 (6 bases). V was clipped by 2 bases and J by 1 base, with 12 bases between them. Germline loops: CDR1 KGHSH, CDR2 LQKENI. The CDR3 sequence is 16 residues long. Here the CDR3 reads CASSPNRARSNQPQHF. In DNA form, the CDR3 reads TGTGCCAGCTCACCAAACAGGGCCAGAAGCAATCAGCCCCAGCATTTT.

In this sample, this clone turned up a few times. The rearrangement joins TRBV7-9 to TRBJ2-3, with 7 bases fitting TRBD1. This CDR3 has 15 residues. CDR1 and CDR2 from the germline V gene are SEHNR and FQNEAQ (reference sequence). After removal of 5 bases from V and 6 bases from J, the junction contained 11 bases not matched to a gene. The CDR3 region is CASSDTLDRSDTQYF. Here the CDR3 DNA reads TGTGCCAGCAGCGACACTTTGGACAGGTCCGATACGCAGTATTTT.

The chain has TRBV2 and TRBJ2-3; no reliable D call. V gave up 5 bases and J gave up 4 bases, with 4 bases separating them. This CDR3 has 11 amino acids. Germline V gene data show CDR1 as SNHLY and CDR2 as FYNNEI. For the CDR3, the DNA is TGTGCCAGCAGTTTCTCAGATACGCAGTATTTT. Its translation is CASSFSDTQYF.

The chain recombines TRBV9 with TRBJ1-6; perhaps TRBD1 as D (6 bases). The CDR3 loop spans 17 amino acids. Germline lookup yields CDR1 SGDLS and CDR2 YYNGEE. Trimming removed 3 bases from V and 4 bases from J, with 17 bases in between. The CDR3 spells CASSEGQQEYYNSPLHF. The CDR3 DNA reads TGTGCCAGCAGCGAAGGACAGCAAGAGTATTATAATTCACCCCTCCACTTT.

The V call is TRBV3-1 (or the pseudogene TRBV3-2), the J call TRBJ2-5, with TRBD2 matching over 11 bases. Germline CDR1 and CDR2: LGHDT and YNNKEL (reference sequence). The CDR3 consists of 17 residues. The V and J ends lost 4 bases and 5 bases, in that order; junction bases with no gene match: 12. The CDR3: CASSRETSGVPQETQYF. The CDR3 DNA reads TGTGCCAGCAGCCGAGAGACTAGCGGGGTTCCTCAGGAGACCCAGTACTTC.

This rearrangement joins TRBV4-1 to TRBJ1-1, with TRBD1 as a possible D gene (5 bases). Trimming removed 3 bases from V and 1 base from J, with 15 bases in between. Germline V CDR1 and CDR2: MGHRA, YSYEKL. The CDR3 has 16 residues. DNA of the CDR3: TGCGCCAGCAGCCACACAGGACGGAGGGAGAACACTGAAGCTTTCTTT. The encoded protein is CASSHTGRRENTEAFF.

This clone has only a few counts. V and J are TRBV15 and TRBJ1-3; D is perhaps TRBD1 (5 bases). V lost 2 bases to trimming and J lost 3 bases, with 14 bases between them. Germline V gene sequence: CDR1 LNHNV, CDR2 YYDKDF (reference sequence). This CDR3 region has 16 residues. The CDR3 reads CATSRSLRVGGNTIYF. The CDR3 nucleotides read TGTGCCACCAGCAGAAGCCTCAGGGTGGGTGGAAACACCATATATTTT.

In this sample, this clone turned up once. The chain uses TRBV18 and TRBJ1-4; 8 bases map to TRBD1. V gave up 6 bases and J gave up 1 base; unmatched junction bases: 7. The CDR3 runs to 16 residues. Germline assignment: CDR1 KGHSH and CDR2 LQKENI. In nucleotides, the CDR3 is TGTGCCAGCTCTCCTGGACAGGGAAAAACTAATGAAAAACTGTTTTTT. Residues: CASSPGQGKTNEKLFF.

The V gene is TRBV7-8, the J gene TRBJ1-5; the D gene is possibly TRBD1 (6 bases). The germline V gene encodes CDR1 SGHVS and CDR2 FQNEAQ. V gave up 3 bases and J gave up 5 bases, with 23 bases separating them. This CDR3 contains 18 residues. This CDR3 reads CASSFLSGARRSDQPQHF. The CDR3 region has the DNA TGTGCCAGCAGCTTTCTATCAGGGGCCCGCCGCTCCGATCAGCCCCAGCATTTT.

The DNA of the CDR3 is TGTGCCAGCAGTCCACAGCCGAATCAGCCCCAGCATTTT. Translation: CASSPQPNQPQHF. The chain recombines TRBV12-3 or TRBV12-4 with TRBJ1-5; the D is unclear. Between the trimmed V and J ends, which lost 5 bases and 4 bases, there was a span of 9 bases. This CDR3 is built from 13 residues.

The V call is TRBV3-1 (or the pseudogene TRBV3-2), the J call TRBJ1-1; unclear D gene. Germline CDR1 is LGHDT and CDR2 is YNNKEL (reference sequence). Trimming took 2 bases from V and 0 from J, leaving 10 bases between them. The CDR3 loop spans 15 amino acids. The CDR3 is CASSQFPDLNTEAFF. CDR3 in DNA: TGTGCCAGCAGCCAATTCCCGGACTTGAACACTGAAGCTTTCTTT.

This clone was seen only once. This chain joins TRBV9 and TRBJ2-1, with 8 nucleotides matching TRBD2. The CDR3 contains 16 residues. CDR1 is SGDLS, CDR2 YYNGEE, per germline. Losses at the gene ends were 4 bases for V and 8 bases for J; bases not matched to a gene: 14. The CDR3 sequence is CASSLGGLGIMYEQFF. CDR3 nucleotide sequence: TGTGCCAGCAGCCTAGGGGGACTAGGTATCATGTATGAGCAGTTCTTC.

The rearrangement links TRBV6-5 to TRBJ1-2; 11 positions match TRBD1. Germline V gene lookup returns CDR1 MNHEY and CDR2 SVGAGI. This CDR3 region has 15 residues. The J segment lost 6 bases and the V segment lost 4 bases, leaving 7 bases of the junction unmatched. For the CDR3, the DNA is TGTGCCAGCAGTTTGGACAGGGGGCACTGGAATGGCTACACCTTC. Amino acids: CASSLDRGHWNGYTF.

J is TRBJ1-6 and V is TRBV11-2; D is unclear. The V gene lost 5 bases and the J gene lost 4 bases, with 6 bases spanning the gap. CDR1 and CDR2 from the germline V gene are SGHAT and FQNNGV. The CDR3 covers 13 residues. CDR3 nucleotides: TGTGCCAGCAGCCTCTCTTATAATTCACCCCTCCACTTT. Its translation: CASSLSYNSPLHF.

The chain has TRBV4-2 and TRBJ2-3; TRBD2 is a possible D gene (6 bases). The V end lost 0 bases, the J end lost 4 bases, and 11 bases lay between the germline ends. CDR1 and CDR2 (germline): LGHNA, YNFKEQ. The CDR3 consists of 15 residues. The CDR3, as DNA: TGTGCCAGCAGCCAAGAACTAGCTGGCGCAGATACGCAGTATTTT. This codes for CASSQELAGADTQYF.

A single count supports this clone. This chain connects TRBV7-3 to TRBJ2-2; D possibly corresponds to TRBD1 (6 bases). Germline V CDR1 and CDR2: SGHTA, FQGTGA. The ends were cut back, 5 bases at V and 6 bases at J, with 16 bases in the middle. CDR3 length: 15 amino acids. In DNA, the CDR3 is TGTGCCAGCAGCCTACTACAGGGTGGTGCCGGGGAGCTGTTTTTT. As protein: CASSLLQGGAGELFF.

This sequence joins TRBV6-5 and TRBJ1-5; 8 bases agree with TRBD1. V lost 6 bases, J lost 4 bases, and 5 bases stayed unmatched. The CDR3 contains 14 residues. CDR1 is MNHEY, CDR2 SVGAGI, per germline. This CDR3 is CASRWGQANQPQHF. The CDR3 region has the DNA TGTGCCAGCAGGTGGGGACAGGCGAATCAGCCCCAGCATTTT.

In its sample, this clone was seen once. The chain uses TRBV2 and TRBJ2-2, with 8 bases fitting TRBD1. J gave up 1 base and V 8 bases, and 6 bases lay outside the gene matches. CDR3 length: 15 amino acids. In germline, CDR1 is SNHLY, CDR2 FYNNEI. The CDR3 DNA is TGTGCCAGCCGTAAAGGACAGGGGAACACCGGGGAGCTGTTTTTT. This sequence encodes CASRKGQGNTGELFF. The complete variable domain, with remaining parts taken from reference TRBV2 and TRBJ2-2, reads EPEVTQTPSHQVTQMGQEVILRCVPISNHLYFYWYRQILGQKVEFLVSFYNNEISEKSEIFDDQFSVERPDGSNFTLKIRSTKLEDSAMYFCASRKGQGNTGELFFGEGSRLTVL.

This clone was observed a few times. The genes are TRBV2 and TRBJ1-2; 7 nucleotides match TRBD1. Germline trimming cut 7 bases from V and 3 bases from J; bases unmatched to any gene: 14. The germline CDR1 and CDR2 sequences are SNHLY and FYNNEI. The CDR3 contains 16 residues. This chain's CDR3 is CASTIARPDRDYGYTF. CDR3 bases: TGTGCCAGCACCATAGCAAGACCTGACAGGGACTATGGCTACACCTTC.

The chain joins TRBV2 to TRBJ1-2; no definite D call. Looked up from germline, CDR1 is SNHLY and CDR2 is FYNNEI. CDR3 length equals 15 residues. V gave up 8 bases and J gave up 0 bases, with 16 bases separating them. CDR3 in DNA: TGTGCCAGCGCTCCTAGTTGGAGAGCTAACTATGGCTACACCTTC. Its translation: CASAPSWRANYGYTF.